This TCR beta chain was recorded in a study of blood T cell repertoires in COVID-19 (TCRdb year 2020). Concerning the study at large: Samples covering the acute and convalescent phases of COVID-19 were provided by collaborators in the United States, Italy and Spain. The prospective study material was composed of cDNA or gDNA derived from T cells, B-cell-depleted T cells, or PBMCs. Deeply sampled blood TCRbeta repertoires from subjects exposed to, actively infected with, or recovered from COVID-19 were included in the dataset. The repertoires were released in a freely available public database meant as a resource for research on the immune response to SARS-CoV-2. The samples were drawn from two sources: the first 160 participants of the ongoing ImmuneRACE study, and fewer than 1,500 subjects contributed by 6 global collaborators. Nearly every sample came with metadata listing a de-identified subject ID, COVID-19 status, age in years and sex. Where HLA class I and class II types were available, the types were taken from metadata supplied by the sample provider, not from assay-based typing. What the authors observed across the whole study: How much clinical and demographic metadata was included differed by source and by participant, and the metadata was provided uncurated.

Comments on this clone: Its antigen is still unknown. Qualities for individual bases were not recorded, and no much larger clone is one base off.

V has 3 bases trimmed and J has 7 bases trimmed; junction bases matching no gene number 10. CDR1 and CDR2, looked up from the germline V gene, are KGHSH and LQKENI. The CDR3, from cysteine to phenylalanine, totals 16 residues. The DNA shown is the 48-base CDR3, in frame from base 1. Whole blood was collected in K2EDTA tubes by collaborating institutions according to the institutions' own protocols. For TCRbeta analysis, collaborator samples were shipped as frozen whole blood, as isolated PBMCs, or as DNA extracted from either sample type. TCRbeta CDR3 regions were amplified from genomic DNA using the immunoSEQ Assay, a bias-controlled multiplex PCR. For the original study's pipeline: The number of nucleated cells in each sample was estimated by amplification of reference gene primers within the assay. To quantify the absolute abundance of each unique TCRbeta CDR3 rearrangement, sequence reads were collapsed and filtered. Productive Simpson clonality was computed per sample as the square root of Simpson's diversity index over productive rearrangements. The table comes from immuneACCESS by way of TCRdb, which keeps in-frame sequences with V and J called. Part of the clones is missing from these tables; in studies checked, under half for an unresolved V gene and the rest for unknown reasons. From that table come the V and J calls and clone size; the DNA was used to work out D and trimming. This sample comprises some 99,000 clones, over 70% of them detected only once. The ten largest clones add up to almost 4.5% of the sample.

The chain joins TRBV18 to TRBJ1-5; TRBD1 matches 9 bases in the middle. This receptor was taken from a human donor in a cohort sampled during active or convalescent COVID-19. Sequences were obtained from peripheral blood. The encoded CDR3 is CASSPTTGTGYQPQHF. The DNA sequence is TGTGCCAGCTCACCGACTACCGGGACAGGGTACCAGCCCCAGCATTTT.